Detailed here is one TCR beta chain. Its specificity is not known. The sample is drawn from a study of lymphopenia after photon versus proton radiotherapy. Study-level results: After the lymphocyte nadir, photon-treated repertoires showed oligoclonal expansion, especially of CD8+ Temra cells. Only patients who died were analyzed for survival; proton advantage is unproven. Relative stability marked proton patients; photon patients lost diversity and naive cells. Larger post-nadir TCR diversity loss correlated inversely with survival in deceased patients.

Germline values: CDR1 MNHEY, CDR2 SMNVEV (reference sequence). V was clipped by 6 bases and J by 0 bases, with 9 bases between them. The CDR3 runs to 14 residues. Sequenced by immunoSEQ multiplex PCR; TCRdb stores in-frame clones only, minus some. The table shows more than 20,000 clones, with less than 85% occurring only once. The origin of this receptor is a man in his sixties with pancreatic cancer. The input for sequencing was peripheral blood, taken from a patient treated with photon-based radiotherapy. The chain employs TRBV27 and TRBJ2-4; D is undetermined. CDR3 residues: CASRQPGAKNIQYF. CDR3 nucleotide sequence: TGTGCCAGCAGGCAACCGGGAGCCAAAAACATTCAGTACTTC.